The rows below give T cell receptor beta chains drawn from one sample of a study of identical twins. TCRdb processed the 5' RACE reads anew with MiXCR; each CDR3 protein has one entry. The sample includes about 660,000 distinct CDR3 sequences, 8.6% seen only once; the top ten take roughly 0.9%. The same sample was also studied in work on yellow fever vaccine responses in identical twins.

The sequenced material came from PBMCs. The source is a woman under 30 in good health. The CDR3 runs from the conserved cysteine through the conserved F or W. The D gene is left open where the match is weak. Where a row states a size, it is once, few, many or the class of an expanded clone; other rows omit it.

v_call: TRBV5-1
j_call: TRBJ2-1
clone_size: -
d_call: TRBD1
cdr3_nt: TGCGCCAGCAGCAACGGACAGGGGGGTGAGCAGTTCTTC
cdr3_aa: CASSNGQGGEQFF

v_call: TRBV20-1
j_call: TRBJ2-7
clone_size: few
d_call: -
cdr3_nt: TGCAGTGCTAGAGATCTCGTTAGCACAACATACGAGCAGTACTTC
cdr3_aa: CSARDLVSTTYEQYF

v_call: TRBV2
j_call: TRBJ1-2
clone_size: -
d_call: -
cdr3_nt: TGTGCCAGCAGTGAAGACAGCTTACCCTATGGCTACACCTTC
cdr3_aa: CASSEDSLPYGYTF

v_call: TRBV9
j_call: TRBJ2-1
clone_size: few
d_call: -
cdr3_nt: TGTGCCAGCAGCGCGACCCCACTACTAGCCGGGGGTTACAATGAGCAGTTCTTC
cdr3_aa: CASSATPLLAGGYNEQFF

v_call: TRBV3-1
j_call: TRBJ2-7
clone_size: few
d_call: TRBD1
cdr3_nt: TGTGCCAGCAGCCAGATTAGAGGGGGCTATCGGTACGAGCAGTACTTC
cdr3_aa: CASSQIRGGYRYEQYF

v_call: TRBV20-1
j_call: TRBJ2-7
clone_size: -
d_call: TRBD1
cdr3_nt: TGCAGTGCTAGAGATTCCCTAGACGGGACAGGGGGCTCTGGGGTATGGGAGGGCCTCTACGAGCAGTACTTC
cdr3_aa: CSARDSLDGTGGSGVWEGLYEQYF

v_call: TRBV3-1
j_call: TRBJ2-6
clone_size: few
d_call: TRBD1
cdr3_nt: TGTGCCAGCAGCCAAGGGGGCAGGGGGCTCTCTGGGGCCAACGTCCTGACTTTC
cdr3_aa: CASSQGGRGLSGANVLTF

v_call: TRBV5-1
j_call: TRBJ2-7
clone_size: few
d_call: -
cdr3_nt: TGCGCCAGCAGCTTGGTAGGTTTTGGACAGGAGCAGTACTTC
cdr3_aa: CASSLVGFGQEQYF

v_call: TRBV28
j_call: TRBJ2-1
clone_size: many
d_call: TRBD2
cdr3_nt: TGTGCCAGCACTCGCGGGGGGAATGAGCAGTTCTTC
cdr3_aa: CASTRGGNEQFF

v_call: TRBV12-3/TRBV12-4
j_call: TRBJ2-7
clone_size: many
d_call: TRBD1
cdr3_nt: TGTGCCAGCAGCATCATCGGACAGGCCGGGCAGTACTTC
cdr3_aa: CASSIIGQAGQYF

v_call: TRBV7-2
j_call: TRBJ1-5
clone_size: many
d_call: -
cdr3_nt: TGTGCCAGCAGCGTCAGGGGCAATCAGCCCCAGCATTTT
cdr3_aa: CASSVRGNQPQHF

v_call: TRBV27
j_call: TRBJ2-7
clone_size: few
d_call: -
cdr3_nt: TGTGCCAGCAGTAGTGATGTGCTAGCCAACTACGAGCAGTACTTC
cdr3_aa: CASSSDVLANYEQYF

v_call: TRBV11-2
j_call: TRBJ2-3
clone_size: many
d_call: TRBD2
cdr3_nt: TGTGCCAGCAGCTTAGATCCGGGGACTAAGACGCAGTATTTT
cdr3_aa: CASSLDPGTKTQYF

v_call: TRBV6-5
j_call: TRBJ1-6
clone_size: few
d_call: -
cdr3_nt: TGTGCCAGCAGTTATGGTGGCGGGGAGCATGGTTCACCCCTCCACTTT
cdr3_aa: CASSYGGGEHGSPLHF